This is a list of T cell receptor beta chains from one sample in a study of read filtering for tumor transcriptome and immune sequencing. TCRdb re-called the reads with MiXCR, one entry per CDR3 protein. The sample lists tens of thousands of distinct CDR3 sequences; 12% were seen once. What was sequenced was a population of CD138-negative cells sorted from bone marrow. These receptors were obtained from a donor older than 35 with multiple myeloma. Each CDR3 is given with its conserved first and last residue. Each record gives: CDR3 length, clone size, J gene, D gene, V gene, CDR3 protein, CDR3 DNA. The D gene is left open where the match is weak. Expanded clones are given a class, and other clones once, few, many or no size at all.

15,many,TRBJ2-5,TRBD1,TRBV6-2/TRBV6-3,CASRTGTGPAETQYF,TGTGCCAGCAGAACCGGGACAGGACCTGCGGAGACCCAGTACTTC
11,many,TRBJ2-7,-,TRBV10-3,CAITGNGEQYF,TGTGCCATCACCGGCAATGGGGAGCAGTACTTC
12,-,TRBJ2-7,-,TRBV3-1,CASSPRVYEQYF,TGTGCCAGCAGCCCTCGGGTCTACGAGCAGTACTTC
13,many,TRBJ2-2,-,TRBV15,CATRRGGTGELFF,TGTGCCACCAGGAGAGGCGGCACCGGGGAGCTGTTTTTT
11,many,TRBJ1-2,TRBD1,TRBV28,CASSSRTGRVF,TGTGCCAGCAGTTCACGGACAGGGAGAGTCTTC
14,many,TRBJ2-1,-,TRBV9,CASSAGVVRDEQFF,TGTGCCAGCAGTGCCGGGGTAGTTCGTGATGAGCAGTTCTTC
16,many,TRBJ1-2,-,TRBV19,CASSIVDRLRWHGYTF,TGTGCCAGTAGTATAGTAGACAGGCTGCGTTGGCATGGCTACACCTTC
14,many,TRBJ2-7,TRBD2,TRBV11-1,CASSSGLAGEEQYF,TGTGCCAGCAGCTCCGGACTAGCGGGAGAGGAGCAGTACTTC
15,many,TRBJ2-5,-,TRBV7-3,CASSLKPGPQETQYF,TGTGCCAGCAGCTTAAAGCCAGGACCCCAAGAGACCCAGTACTTC
18,many,TRBJ2-5,TRBD2,TRBV7-8,CASSLRPGLAGLKETQYF,TGTGCCAGCAGCTTAAGGCCGGGACTAGCGGGACTTAAAGAGACCCAGTACTTC
16,many,TRBJ2-5,-,TRBV7-9,CASSSPPGQLKETQYF,TGTGCCAGCAGCTCCCCTCCGGGACAACTAAAAGAGACCCAGTACTTC
15,many,TRBJ1-2,TRBD1,TRBV12-3/TRBV12-4,CASSPGQGFVLGYTF,TGTGCCAGCAGTCCGGGACAGGGGTTTGTACTTGGCTACACCTTC
16,many,TRBJ1-5,-,TRBV27,CASSQAQTGGNQPQHF,TGTGCCAGCAGCCAAGCCCAGACAGGAGGGAATCAGCCCCAGCATTTT
12,many,TRBJ2-7,-,TRBV2,CASRASGYEQYF,TGTGCCAGCAGGGCCAGCGGGTACGAGCAGTACTTC
13,many,TRBJ2-1,-,TRBV5-1,CASSLGGSGLWFF,TGCGCCAGCAGCTTGGGGGGGTCCGGACTTTGGTTCTTC
14,-,TRBJ2-1,-,TRBV6-1,CASSEAPGYNEQFF,TGTGCCAGCAGTGAAGCGCCGGGATACAATGAGCAGTTCTTC
18,many,TRBJ2-7,-,TRBV21-1,CASSSLAGLAPGWHEQYF,TGTGCCAGCAGCAGTTTGGCGGGACTAGCCCCAGGGTGGCACGAGCAGTACTTC
14,many,TRBJ2-1,-,TRBV20-1,CSAPVSGKNNEQFF,TGCAGTGCCCCGGTGTCGGGTAAGAACAATGAGCAGTTCTTC
15,many,TRBJ2-1,-,TRBV7-2,CASSLGPSSYNEQFF,TGTGCCAGCAGCTTAGGTCCTTCATCCTACAATGAGCAGTTCTTC
16,many,TRBJ2-2,TRBD1,TRBV7-7,CASSLEAGGLTGELFF,TGTGCTAGCAGCTTAGAGGCAGGGGGCCTGACCGGGGAGCTGTTTTTT
16,many,TRBJ2-1,TRBD2,TRBV18,CASSPSAGREPNEQFF,TGTGCCAGCTCACCATCTGCCGGGAGGGAACCCAATGAGCAGTTCTTC
14,many,TRBJ2-1,-,TRBV29-1,CSVVDTKVGNEQFF,TGCAGCGTTGTTGACACAAAGGTTGGCAATGAGCAGTTCTTC
13,many,TRBJ2-7,-,TRBV10-3,CAMKQGRAYEQYF,TGTGCCATGAAACAGGGCAGGGCCTACGAGCAGTACTTC
15,many,TRBJ1-1,-,TRBV12-3/TRBV12-4,CASSLIGRGDTEAFF,TGTGCCAGCAGTTTAATCGGAAGGGGGGACACTGAAGCTTTCTTT
14,many,TRBJ2-5,-,TRBV2,CASSEAGVPETQYF,TGTGCCAGCAGTGAAGCGGGAGTTCCAGAGACCCAGTACTTC
14,-,TRBJ2-5,TRBD2,TRBV13,CASSLGTRSETQYF,TGTGCCAGCAGCCTAGGGACTAGATCAGAGACCCAGTACTTC
13,many,TRBJ2-5,-,TRBV7-2,CASSLGRQETQYF,TGTGCCAGCAGCTTAGGCAGGCAAGAGACCCAGTACTTC
14,many,TRBJ2-3,-,TRBV7-9,CASSEPVSLSAQYF,TGTGCCAGCAGTGAACCAGTTTCCTTGAGCGCGCAGTATTTT
15,many,TRBJ2-2,-,TRBV7-8,CASSPSGRGNGELFF,TGTGCCAGCAGCCCCAGTGGAAGGGGCAACGGGGAGCTGTTTTTT
17,many,TRBJ2-7,TRBD1,TRBV7-9,CASREGTGGRKTYEQYF,TGTGCCAGCAGGGAGGGGACAGGGGGCCGAAAAACCTACGAGCAGTACTTC
16,many,TRBJ2-5,-,TRBV7-2,CASSLAVQGGFETQYF,TGTGCCAGCAGCTTAGCGGTACAGGGAGGTTTCGAGACCCAGTACTTC
15,many,TRBJ1-4,-,TRBV7-9,CASSRPGGLDEVLFF,TGTGCCAGCAGTAGACCCGGGGGTTTGGATGAGGTACTGTTTTTT
13,many,TRBJ2-5,-,TRBV29-1,CSVESATQETQYF,TGCAGCGTTGAGTCGGCTACCCAAGAGACCCAGTACTTC
13,medium-sized,TRBJ2-7,-,TRBV3-1,CASSQRLGYEQYF,TGTGCCAGCAGCCAGAGACTGGGGTACGAGCAGTACTTC
17,many,TRBJ2-5,TRBD2,TRBV3-1,CASSQDRDREALETQYF,TGTGCCAGCAGCCAAGATCGAGATCGGGAGGCGTTGGAGACCCAGTACTTC
13,many,TRBJ2-6,-,TRBV20-1,CSAITEGANVLTF,TGCAGTGCCATTACAGAAGGGGCCAACGTCCTGACTTTC
15,many,TRBJ1-2,-,TRBV12-3/TRBV12-4,CASSLIQAQNYGYTF,TGTGCCAGCAGTTTAATTCAGGCCCAGAACTATGGCTACACCTTC
18,many,TRBJ2-5,TRBD1,TRBV20-1,CSASQYTRDRVGQETQYF,TGCAGTGCTTCACAATACACTCGTGACAGGGTGGGTCAAGAGACCCAGTACTTC
20,many,TRBJ2-2,TRBD2,TRBV3-1,CASSHYGGGPSGTNTGELFF,TGTGCCAGCAGCCATTACGGTGGCGGTCCTAGCGGGACGAACACCGGGGAGCTGTTTTTT
13,many,TRBJ2-7,TRBD2,TRBV28,CASSGTSPHEQYF,TGTGCCAGCTCCGGGACTAGTCCCCACGAGCAGTACTTC
15,many,TRBJ2-1,-,TRBV6-4,CARKERLSSYNEQFF,TGTGCCAGGAAGGAAAGGTTGAGCTCCTACAATGAGCAGTTCTTC
13,many,TRBJ1-1,-,TRBV7-2,CASSPHMNTEAFF,TGTGCCAGCAGCCCACACATGAACACTGAAGCTTTCTTT
14,many,TRBJ2-4,-,TRBV11-2,CASSLMGAKNIQYF,TGTGCCAGCAGCTTAATGGGAGCCAAAAACATTCAGTACTTC
15,many,TRBJ1-4,TRBD1,TRBV15,CATSGGQGWNEKLFF,TGTGCCACCAGCGGAGGACAGGGATGGAATGAAAAACTGTTTTTT
16,many,TRBJ2-3,TRBD2,TRBV5-1,CASSAGLAASTDTQYF,TGCGCCAGCAGCGCGGGACTAGCGGCTAGCACAGATACGCAGTATTTT
15,-,TRBJ2-2,TRBD1,TRBV7-3,CASSSQTGLPGELFF,TGTGCCAGCAGCTCCCAGACAGGGCTCCCCGGGGAGCTGTTTTTT
15,many,TRBJ2-7,TRBD2,TRBV7-6,CASSLQREGLGEQYF,TGTGCCAGCAGCCTACAGCGGGAGGGCCTGGGGGAGCAGTACTTC
15,-,TRBJ2-7,TRBD1,TRBV7-9,CASSLGTGLFYEQYF,TGTGCCAGCAGCCTGGGGACAGGGCTCTTCTACGAGCAGTACTTC
15,many,TRBJ2-3,-,TRBV20-1,CSARNRWGNGDTQYF,TGCAGTGCTAGAAACCGGTGGGGGAATGGAGATACGCAGTATTTT